This TCR beta chain was recovered during a study of metastatic and nonmetastatic thyroid tumors. This clone was seen repeatedly, ten times or more. Antigen specificity is unknown. TCRdb reprocessed the PCR reads using MiXCR. The sample lists about 36,000 clones, less than 25% occurring once. Study results and caveats: Within blood and tumor, benign nodules reportedly had significantly lower TCR beta diversity than malignant thyroid tumors did.

Every patient underwent thyroid surgery untreated. The CDR3 is made up of 14 amino acids. V was clipped by 4 bases and J by 0 bases, with 10 bases between them. The germline V gene encodes CDR1 SQVTM and CDR2 ANQGSEA. The clonotype comes from a female donor with papillary thyroid cancer or a benign thyroid nodule (not recorded which). Some clones in this sample may be carry-over from other donors' samples. Sequenced sample: blood. V gene TRBV29-1 combines with J gene TRBJ2-1; D perhaps matches TRBD1 (5 bases). CDR3 amino acids: CSVGRQSSYNEQFF. CDR3 nucleotide sequence: TGCAGCGTTGGCCGACAGAGCTCCTACAATGAGCAGTTCTTC.